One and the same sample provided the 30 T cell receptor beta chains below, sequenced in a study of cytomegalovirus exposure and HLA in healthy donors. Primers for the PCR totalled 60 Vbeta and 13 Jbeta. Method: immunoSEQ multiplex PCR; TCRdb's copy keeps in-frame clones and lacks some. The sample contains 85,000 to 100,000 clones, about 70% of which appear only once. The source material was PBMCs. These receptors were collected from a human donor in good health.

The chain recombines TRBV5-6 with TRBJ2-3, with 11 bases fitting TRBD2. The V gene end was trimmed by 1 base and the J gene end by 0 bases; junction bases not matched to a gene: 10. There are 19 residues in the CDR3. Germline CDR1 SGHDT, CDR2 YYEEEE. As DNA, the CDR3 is TGTGCCAGCAGCTTGTTTTTCCTAGCGGGGGGCCCTAGCACAGATACGCAGTATTTT. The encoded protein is CASSLFFLAGGPSTDTQYF.

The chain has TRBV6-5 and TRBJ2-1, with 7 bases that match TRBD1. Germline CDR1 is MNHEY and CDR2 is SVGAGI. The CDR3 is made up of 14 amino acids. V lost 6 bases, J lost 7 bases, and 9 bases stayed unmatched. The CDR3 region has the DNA TGTGCCAGCAGGTCCCGGACAGGCTTTAATGAGCAGTTCTTC. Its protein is CASRSRTGFNEQFF.

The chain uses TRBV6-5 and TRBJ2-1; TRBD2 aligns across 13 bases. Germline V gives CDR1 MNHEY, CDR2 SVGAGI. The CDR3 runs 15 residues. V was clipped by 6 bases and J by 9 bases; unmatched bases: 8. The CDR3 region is CASSRGLAGAVEQFF. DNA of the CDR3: TGTGCCAGCAGCCGAGGACTAGCGGGAGCTGTTGAGCAGTTCTTC.

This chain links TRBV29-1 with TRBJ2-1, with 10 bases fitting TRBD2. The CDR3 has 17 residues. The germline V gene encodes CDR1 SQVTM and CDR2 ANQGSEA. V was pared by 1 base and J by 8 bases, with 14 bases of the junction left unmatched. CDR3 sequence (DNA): TGCAGCGTTGAAGCTCTGTCTAGCGGGAGCTTTGTCGATGAGCAGTTCTTC. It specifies CSVEALSSGSFVDEQFF.

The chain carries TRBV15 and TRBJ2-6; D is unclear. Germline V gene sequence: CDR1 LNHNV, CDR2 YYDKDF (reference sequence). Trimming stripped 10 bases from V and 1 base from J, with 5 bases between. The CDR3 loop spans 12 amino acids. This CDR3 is CAISSGANVLTF. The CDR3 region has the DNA TGTGCCATCTCTTCTGGGGCCAACGTCCTGACTTTC.

CDR3 residues: CASSLVGQAAQYF. In DNA form, the CDR3 reads TGTGCCAGCAGCTTGGTCGGACAGGCGGCCCAGTACTTC. V gene TRBV5-6 combines with J gene TRBJ2-5; TRBD1 matches 7 bases. The germline gives CDR1 SGHDT, CDR2 YYEEEE. V lost 0 bases, J lost 9 bases, and 5 bases stayed unmatched. The CDR3 sequence is 13 residues long.

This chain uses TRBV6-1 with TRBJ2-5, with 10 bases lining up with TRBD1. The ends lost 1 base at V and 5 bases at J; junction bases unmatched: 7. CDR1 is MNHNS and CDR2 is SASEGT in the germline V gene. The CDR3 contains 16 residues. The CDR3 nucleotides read TGTGCCAGCAGTGAAGGTCGGGACAGGGGTTATGAGACCCAGTACTTC. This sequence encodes CASSEGRDRGYETQYF.

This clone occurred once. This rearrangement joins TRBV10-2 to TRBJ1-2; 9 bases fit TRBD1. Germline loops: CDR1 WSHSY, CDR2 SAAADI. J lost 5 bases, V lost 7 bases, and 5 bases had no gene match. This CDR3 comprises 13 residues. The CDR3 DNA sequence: TGCGCCAGCATGACCGACAGGGGGTATGGCTACACCTTC. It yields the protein CASMTDRGYGYTF.

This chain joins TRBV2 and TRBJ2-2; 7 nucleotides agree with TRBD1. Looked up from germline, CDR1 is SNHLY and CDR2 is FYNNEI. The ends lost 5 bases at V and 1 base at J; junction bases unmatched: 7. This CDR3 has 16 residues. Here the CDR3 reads CASSFPQGVNTGELFF. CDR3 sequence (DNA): TGTGCCAGCAGTTTCCCGCAGGGGGTGAACACCGGGGAGCTGTTTTTT.

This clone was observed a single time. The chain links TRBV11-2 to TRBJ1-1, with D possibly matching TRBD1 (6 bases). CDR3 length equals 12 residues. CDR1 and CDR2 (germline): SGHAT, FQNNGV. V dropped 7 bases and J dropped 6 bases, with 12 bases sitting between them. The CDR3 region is CASTQGRAEAFF. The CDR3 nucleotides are TGTGCCAGCACCCAGGGGCGAGCTGAAGCTTTCTTT.

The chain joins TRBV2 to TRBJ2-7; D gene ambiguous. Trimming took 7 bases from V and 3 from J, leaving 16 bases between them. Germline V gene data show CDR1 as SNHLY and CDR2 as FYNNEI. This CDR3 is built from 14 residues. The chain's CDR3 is CASKDPRGHYEQYF. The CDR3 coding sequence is TGTGCCAGCAAAGACCCCCGAGGTCACTACGAGCAGTACTTC. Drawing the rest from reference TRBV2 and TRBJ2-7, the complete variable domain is EPEVTQTPSHQVTQMGQEVILRCVPISNHLYFYWYRQILGQKVEFLVSFYNNEISEKSEIFDDQFSVERPDGSNFTLKIRSTKLEDSAMYFCASKDPRGHYEQYFGPGTRLTVT.

CDR3 in amino acids: CASRVTSGNTGELFF. Written as DNA, the CDR3 is TGTGCCAGCAGGGTTACTAGCGGGAACACCGGGGAGCTGTTTTTT. The chain couples TRBV2 to TRBJ2-2, with TRBD2 matching over 8 bases. Germline CDR1 is SNHLY and CDR2 is FYNNEI. Trimming cost V 6 bases and J 1 base; bases outside gene matches: 4. This CDR3 spans 15 amino acids.

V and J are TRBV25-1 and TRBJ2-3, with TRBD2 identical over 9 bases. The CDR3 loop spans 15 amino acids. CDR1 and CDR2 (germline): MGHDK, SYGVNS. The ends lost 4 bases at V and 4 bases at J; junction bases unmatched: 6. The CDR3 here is CASSGLADIADTQYF. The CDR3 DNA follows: TGTGCCAGCAGTGGACTAGCGGATATAGCAGATACGCAGTATTTT.

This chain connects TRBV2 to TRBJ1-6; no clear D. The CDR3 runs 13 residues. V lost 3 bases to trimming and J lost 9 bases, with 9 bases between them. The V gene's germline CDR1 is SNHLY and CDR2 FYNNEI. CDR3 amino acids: CASSEGRFSPLHF. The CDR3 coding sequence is TGTGCCAGCAGTGAGGGCCGATTTTCACCCCTCCACTTT.

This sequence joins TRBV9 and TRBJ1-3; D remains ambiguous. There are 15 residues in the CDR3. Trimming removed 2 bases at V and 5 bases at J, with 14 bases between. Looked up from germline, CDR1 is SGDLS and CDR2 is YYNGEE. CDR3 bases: TGTGCCAGCAGCGTCGAAGGGAGCGGGAGAAACACCATATATTTT. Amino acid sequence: CASSVEGSGRNTIYF.

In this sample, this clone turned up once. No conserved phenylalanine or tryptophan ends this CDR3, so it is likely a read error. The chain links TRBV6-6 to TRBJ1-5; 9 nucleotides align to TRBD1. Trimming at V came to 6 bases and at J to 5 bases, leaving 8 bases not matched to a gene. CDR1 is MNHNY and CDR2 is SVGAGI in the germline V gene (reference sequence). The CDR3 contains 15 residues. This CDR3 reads CASRVKDRGDQPQHS. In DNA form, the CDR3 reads TGTGCCAGCAGGGTAAAGGACAGGGGAGATCAGCCCCAGCATTCT.

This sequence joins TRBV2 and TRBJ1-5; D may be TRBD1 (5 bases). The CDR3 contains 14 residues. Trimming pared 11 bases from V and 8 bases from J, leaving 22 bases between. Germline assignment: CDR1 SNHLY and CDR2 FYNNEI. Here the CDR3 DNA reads TGTGCCGGGGCGATTACAGGCGACCTTGAGCCCCAGCATTTT. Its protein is CAGAITGDLEPQHF. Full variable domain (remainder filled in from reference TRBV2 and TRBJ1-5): EPEVTQTPSHQVTQMGQEVILRCVPISNHLYFYWYRQILGQKVEFLVSFYNNEISEKSEIFDDQFSVERPDGSNFTLKIRSTKLEDSAMYFCAGAITGDLEPQHFGDGTRLSIL.

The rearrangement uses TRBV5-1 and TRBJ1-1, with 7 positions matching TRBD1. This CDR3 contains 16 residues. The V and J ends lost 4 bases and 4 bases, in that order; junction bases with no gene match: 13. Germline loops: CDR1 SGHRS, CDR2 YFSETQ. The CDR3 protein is CASSPTWDRRGTEAFF. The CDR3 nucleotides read TGCGCCAGCAGCCCAACCTGGGACAGAAGGGGCACTGAAGCTTTCTTT.

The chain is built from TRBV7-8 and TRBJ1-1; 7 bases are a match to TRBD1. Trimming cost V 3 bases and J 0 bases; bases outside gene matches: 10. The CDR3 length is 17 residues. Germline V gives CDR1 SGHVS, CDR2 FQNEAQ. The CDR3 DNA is TGTGCCAGCAGCTTTTTAAGGACAGGCCCCATGAACACTGAAGCTTTCTTT. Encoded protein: CASSFLRTGPMNTEAFF.

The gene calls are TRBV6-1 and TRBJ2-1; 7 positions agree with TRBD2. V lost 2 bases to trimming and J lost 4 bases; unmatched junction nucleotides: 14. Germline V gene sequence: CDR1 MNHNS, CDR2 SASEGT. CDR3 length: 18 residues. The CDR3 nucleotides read TGTGCCAGCAGTGAATCGATAAGGGCTAGCGGCCAATACAATGAGCAGTTCTTC. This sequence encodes CASSESIRASGQYNEQFF.

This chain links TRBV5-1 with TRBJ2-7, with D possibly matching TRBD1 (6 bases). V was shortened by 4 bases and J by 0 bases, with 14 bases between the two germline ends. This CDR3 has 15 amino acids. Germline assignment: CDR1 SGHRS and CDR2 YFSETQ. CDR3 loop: CASSPRRGSSYEQYF. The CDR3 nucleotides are TGCGCCAGCAGCCCCCGCAGGGGCAGCTCCTACGAGCAGTACTTC.

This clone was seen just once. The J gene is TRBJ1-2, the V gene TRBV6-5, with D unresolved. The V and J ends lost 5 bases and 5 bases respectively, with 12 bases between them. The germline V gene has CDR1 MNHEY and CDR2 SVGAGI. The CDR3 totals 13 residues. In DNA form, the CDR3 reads TGTGCCAGCAGTGCGAGGGTTGATTATGGCTACACCTTC. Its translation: CASSARVDYGYTF.

The CDR3 loop is CASSALAGQFTDTQYF. The CDR3 DNA reads as TGTGCCAGCAGTGCGCTAGCGGGACAATTCACAGATACGCAGTATTTT. The V and J genes are TRBV6-1 and TRBJ2-3; 9 bases match TRBD2. J gave up 2 bases and V 4 bases, and 7 bases lay outside the gene matches. The CDR3 loop spans 16 amino acids. In germline, CDR1 is MNHNS, CDR2 SASEGT.

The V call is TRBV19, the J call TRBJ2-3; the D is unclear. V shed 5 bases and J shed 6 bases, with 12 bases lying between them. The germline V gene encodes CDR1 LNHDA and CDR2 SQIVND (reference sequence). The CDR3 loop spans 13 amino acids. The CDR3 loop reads CASSAQIQDTQYF. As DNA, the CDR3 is TGTGCCAGTAGTGCCCAGATCCAGGATACGCAGTATTTT.

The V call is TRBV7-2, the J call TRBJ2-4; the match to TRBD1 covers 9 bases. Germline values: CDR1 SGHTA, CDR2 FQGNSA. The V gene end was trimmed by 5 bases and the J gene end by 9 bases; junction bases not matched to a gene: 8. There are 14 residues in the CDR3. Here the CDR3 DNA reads TGTGCCAGCAGCCGAAAGGGACAGGGAAGCATTCAGTACTTC. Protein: CASSRKGQGSIQYF.

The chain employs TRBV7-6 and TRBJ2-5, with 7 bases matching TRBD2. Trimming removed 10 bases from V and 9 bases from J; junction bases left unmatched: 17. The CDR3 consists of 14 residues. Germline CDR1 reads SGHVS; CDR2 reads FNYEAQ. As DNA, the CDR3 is TGTGCCAACCTCGGGGGGACGTCATCGTGGCCCCAGTACTTC. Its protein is CANLGGTSSWPQYF.

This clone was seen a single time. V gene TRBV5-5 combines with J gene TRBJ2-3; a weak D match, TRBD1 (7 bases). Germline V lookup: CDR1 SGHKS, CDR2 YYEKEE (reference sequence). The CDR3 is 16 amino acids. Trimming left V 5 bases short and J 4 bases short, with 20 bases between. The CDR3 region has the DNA TGTGCCAGCAGTTCGATCTGGACAGGAGGGCCAGATACGCAGTATTTT. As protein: CASSSIWTGGPDTQYF.

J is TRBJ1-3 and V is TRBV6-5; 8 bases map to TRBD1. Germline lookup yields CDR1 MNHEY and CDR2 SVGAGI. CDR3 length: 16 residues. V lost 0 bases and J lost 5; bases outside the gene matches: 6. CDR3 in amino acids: CASSYSGRGLRNTIYF. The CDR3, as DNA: TGTGCCAGCAGTTACTCGGGCAGGGGGCTGAGAAACACCATATATTTT.

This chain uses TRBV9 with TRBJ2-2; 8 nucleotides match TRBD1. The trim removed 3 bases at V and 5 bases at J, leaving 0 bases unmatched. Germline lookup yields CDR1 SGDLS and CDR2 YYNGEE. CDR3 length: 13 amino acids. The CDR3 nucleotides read TGTGCCAGCAGCGGACAGGGGACCGGGGAGCTGTTTTTT. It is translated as CASSGQGTGELFF.

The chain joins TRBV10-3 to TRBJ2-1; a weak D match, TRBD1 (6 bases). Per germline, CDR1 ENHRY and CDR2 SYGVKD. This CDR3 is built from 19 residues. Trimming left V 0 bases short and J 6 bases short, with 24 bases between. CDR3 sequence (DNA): TGTGCCATCAGTGAGTCGGCTCCGGGACACCTCTTCGACTCCAATGAGCAGTTCTTC. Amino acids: CAISESAPGHLFDSNEQFF.